A single sample gave rise to the 5 T cell receptor beta chains below, sequenced in a study of cytomegalovirus exposure and HLA in healthy donors. Primers included in the PCR were 60 Vbeta and 13 Jbeta primers. The protocol was immunoSEQ multiplex PCR, while the TCRdb copy is restricted to in-frame clones and leaves out a portion. The sample consists of about 100,000 clones, approximately 76% of them appearing once. The specimen sequenced was PBMCs. All receptors derive from a man aged 40-49 years in good health and CMV-seropositive.

V usage is TRBV29-1 and J usage is TRBJ2-7; no definite D call. V lost 1 base and J 3 bases, leaving 7 bases between the germline ends. This CDR3 contains 12 residues. Germline lookup yields CDR1 SQVTM and CDR2 ANQGSEA. The chain's CDR3 is CSVEATGYEQYF. The CDR3 bases are TGCAGCGTTGAAGCTACTGGCTACGAGCAGTACTTC.

The rearrangement links TRBV5-1 to TRBJ2-3; 10 bases map to TRBD2. CDR3 length: 16 residues. V lost 5 bases and J lost 3; bases outside the gene matches: 9. Germline assignment: CDR1 SGHRS and CDR2 YFSETQ. The CDR3 sequence: CASSLSLAGVTDTQYF. CDR3 coding DNA: TGCGCCAGCAGTTTATCCCTAGCGGGAGTGACAGATACGCAGTATTTT.

Regarding this clone: The sample has other DNA sequences that encode this CDR3 too. This chain links TRBV10-3 with TRBJ2-1, with D uncertain. There are 13 residues in the CDR3. The germline V and J ends were trimmed by 4 bases and 5 bases, with 9 bases remaining between them. Germline values: CDR1 ENHRY, CDR2 SYGVKD. CDR3 coding DNA: TGTGCCATCAGTGGTAACAGAGACAATGAGCAGTTCTTC. Its protein is CAISGNRDNEQFF.

The rearrangement links TRBV7-9 to TRBJ2-1; TRBD1 is a possible D gene (6 bases). From germline, CDR1 is SEHNR and CDR2 FQNEAQ (reference sequence). The V gene lost 5 bases and the J gene lost 10 bases, with 18 bases spanning the gap. There are 14 residues in the CDR3. The DNA of the CDR3 is TGTGCCAGCAGCCCGAGAGGGGGAGTGCTGGAGCAGTTCTTC. Translating it yields CASSPRGGVLEQFF.

The chain links TRBV9 to TRBJ2-6, with a weak D call TRBD1 (5 bases). CDR1 and CDR2 from the germline V gene are SGDLS and YYNGEE. V gave up 3 bases and J gave up 2 bases, with 18 bases separating them. This CDR3 spans 18 amino acids. The CDR3 sequence: CASSALGARPTGANVLTF. For the CDR3, the DNA is TGTGCCAGCAGCGCCTTAGGGGCCCGGCCTACTGGGGCCAACGTCCTGACTTTC.